This T cell receptor beta chain is from a study of blood T cell repertoires in COVID-19. About the study: The samples span acute and convalescent COVID-19 from the United States, Italy and Spain. T cells, B-cell-depleted T cells, or PBMCs supplied cDNA or gDNA.

This clone was detected only once. As processed by the authors: It was from reference gene primer amplification that nucleated cell counts were estimated. Assay: immunoSEQ multiplex PCR; the TCRdb copy retains only in-frame clones and omits some. V, J and clone size are taken as reported in that table, and D and trimming were inferred from the DNA itself. The table has about 180,000 clones, 88% seen once. The germline V and J ends were trimmed by 3 bases and 8 bases, with 10 bases remaining between them. CDR1 MDHEN and CDR2 SYDVKM come from the germline V gene. The CDR3 totals 12 residues. The receptor comes from a woman in her thirties with acute or convalescent COVID-19. The sample consisted of peripheral blood. The chain has TRBV28 and TRBJ1-2; D gene unclear. CDR3 in amino acids: CASSFSGAGYTF. CDR3 in DNA: TGTGCCAGCAGTTTTTCTGGAGCGGGCTACACCTTC.